The 7 T cell receptor beta chains below come from one sample, sequenced in a study of blood T cell repertoires in COVID-19. Method: immunoSEQ multiplex PCR; TCRdb's copy keeps in-frame clones and lacks some. The sample carries roughly 200,000 clones, about 91% recorded once. The material sequenced was PBMCs or T cells enriched from blood (not recorded which). These receptor sequences come from a man younger than 35 with acute COVID-19.

This chain connects TRBV28 to TRBJ2-7, with 11 bases identical to TRBD1. CDR1 MDHEN and CDR2 SYDVKM come from the germline V gene. V shed 5 bases and J 3 bases; nucleotides not matched to a gene: 3. CDR3 size: 14 residues. CDR3 sequence: CASSGTGGYYEQYF. CDR3 sequence (DNA): TGTGCCAGCAGTGGGACAGGGGGATACTACGAGCAGTACTTC.

This clone occurred a few times. V gene TRBV5-6 combines with J gene TRBJ1-1, with a possible D match to TRBD1 (5 bases). CDR1 is SGHDT, CDR2 YYEEEE, per germline. The ends were cut back, 3 bases at V and 0 bases at J, with 18 bases in the middle. The CDR3 is 17 residues long. The CDR3 bases are TGTGCCAGCAGCTCTGGCAGACAGACAAACTTGAACACTGAAGCTTTCTTT. It encodes CASSSGRQTNLNTEAFF.

This clone was seen a single time. In DNA, the CDR3 is TGTGCCAGCAGCAGGTGGGAGGGATATGAGCAGTTCTTC. It yields the protein CASSRWEGYEQFF. The V gene is TRBV7-3, the J gene TRBJ2-1, with 7 bases that match TRBD2. The CDR3 is made up of 13 amino acids. The V gene's germline CDR1 is SGHTA and CDR2 FQGTGA. The V segment lost 5 bases and the J segment 8 bases; nucleotides outside the gene matches: 6.

This chain's CDR3 is CASSHDTGNQPQHF. In DNA, the CDR3 is TGCGCCAGCAGCCATGACACAGGGAATCAGCCCCAGCATTTT. The J gene is TRBJ1-5, the V gene TRBV4-1; D might be TRBD1 (6 bases). The CDR3 covers 14 residues. Germline V CDR1 and CDR2: MGHRA, YSYEKL. Trimming removed 3 bases from V and 4 bases from J, with 10 bases in between.

V and J are TRBV30 and TRBJ1-2; D is possibly TRBD1 (6 bases). The V end was cut by 1 base, the J end by 4 bases, with 22 bases between. The CDR3 covers 17 residues. Germline V CDR1 and CDR2: GTSNPN, SVGIG (reference sequence). CDR3 region: CAWSGDINQEHPYGYTF. CDR3 nucleotide sequence: TGTGCCTGGAGTGGGGACATCAACCAAGAACATCCCTATGGCTACACCTTC.

The chain joins TRBV5-1 to TRBJ1-4; perhaps TRBD1 as D (6 bases). From germline, CDR1 is SGHRS and CDR2 YFSETQ. The CDR3 has 14 residues. Deletions cut 0 bases from V and 5 bases from J, with 8 bases between. CDR3 bases: TGCGCCAGCAGCTTGGTACAGGGCAATGAAAAACTGTTTTTT. Amino acid sequence: CASSLVQGNEKLFF.

The CDR3 loop is CASSSDSGANVLTF. The CDR3 region has the DNA TGTGCCAGCAGCAGTGACTCTGGGGCCAACGTCCTGACTTTC. The V gene is TRBV6-4, the J gene TRBJ2-6; D remains ambiguous. CDR3 length: 14 residues. Per germline, CDR1 MRHNA and CDR2 SNTAGT. V was shortened by 6 bases and J by 0 bases, with 6 bases between the two germline ends.